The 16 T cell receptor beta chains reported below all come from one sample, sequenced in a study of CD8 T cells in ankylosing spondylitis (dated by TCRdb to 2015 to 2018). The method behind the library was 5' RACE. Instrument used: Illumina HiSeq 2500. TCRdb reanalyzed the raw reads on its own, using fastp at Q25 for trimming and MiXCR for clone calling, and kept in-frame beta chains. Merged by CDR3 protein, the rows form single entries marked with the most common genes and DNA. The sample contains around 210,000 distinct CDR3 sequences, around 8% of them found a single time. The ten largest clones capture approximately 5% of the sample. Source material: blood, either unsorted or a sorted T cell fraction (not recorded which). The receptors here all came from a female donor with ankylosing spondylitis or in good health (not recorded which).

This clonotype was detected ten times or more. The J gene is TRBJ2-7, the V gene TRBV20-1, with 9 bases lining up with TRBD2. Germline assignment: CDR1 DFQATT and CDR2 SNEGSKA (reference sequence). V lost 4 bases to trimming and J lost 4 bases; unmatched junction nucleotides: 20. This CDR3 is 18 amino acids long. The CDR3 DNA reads TGCAGTGCTAAGGGTTTACAGGGAGGGCTAGCGGGGCATTACGAGCAGTACTTC. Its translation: CSAKGLQGGLAGHYEQYF.

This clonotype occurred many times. This chain's CDR3 is CASRAGVPNEKLFF. CDR3 DNA sequence: TGTGCCAGCAGAGCAGGGGTACCTAATGAAAAACTGTTTTTT. The rearrangement uses TRBV12-3 or TRBV12-4 and TRBJ1-4; tentatively, D is TRBD1 (6 bases). The CDR3 totals 14 residues. Trimming pared 6 bases from V and 3 bases from J, leaving 11 bases between.

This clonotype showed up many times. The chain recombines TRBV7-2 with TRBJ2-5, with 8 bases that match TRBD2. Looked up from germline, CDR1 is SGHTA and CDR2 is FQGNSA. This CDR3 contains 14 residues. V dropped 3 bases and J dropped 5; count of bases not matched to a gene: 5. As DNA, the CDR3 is TGTGCCAGCAGCTTGGCGGGAGGATGGGAGACCCAGTACTTC. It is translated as CASSLAGGWETQYF.

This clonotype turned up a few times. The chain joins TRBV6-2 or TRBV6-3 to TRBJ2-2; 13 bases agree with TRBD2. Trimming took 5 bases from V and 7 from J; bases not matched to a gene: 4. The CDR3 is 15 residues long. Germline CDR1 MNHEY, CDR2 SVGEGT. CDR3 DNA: TGTGCCAGCAGTCCCGGACTAGCGGGAGTCGGGGAGCTGTTTTTT. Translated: CASSPGLAGVGELFF.

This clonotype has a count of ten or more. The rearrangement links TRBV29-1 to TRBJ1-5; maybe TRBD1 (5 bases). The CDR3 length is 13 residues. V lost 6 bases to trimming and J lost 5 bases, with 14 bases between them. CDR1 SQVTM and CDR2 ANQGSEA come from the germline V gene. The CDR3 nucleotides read TGCAGCGTGGCCGGGACGGGGTATCAGCCCCAGCATTTT. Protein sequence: CSVAGTGYQPQHF.

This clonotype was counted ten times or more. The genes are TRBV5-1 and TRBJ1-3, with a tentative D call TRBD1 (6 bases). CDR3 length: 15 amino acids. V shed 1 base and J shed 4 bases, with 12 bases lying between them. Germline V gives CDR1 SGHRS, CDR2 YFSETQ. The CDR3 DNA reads TGCGCCAGCAGCTTGAGGGGGGCTTCCGGAAACACCATATATTTT. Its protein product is CASSLRGASGNTIYF.

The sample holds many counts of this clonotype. The CDR3, as DNA: TGTGCCACCCAACAGGGTATTGGGTACAATGAGCAGTTCTTC. Protein product: CATQQGIGYNEQFF. The gene calls are TRBV19 and TRBJ2-1, with D perhaps matching TRBD1 (6 bases). The CDR3 has 14 residues. V dropped 10 bases and J dropped 4 bases, with 17 bases sitting between them. Germline CDR1 is LNHDA and CDR2 is SQIVND (reference sequence).

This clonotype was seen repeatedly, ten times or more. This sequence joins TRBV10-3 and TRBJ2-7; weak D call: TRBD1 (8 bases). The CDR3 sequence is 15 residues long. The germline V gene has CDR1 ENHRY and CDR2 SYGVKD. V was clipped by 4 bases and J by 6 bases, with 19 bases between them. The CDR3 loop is CAISGSLQGEGEQYF. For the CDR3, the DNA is TGTGCCATCAGTGGGTCCTTACAGGGGGAGGGCGAGCAGTACTTC.

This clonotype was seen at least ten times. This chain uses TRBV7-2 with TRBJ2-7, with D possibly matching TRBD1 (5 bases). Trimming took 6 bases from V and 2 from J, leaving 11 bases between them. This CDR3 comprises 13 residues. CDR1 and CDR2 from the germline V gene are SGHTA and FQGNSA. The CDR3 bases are TGTGCCAGCAGTTTGGAGACAGCCTACGAGCAGTACTTC. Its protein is CASSLETAYEQYF.

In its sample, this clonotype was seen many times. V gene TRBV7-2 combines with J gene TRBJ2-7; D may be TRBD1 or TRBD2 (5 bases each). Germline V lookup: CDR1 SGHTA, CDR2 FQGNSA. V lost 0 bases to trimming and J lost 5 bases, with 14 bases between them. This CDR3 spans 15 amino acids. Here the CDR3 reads CASSLARGVLDEQYF. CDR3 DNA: TGTGCCAGCAGCTTAGCGCGAGGGGTTCTCGACGAGCAGTACTTC.

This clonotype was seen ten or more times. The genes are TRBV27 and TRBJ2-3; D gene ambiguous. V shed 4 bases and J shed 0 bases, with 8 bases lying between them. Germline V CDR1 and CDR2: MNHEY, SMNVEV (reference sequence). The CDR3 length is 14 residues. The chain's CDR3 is CASSSIRSTDTQYF. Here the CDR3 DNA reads TGTGCCAGCAGTTCGATCAGAAGCACAGATACGCAGTATTTT.

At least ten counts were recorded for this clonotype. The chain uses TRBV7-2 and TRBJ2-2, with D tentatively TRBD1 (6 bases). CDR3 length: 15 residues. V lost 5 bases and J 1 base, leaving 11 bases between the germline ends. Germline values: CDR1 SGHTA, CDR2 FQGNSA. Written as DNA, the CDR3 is TGTGCCAGCAGCCACGCGACAGGGAACACCGGGGAGCTGTTTTTT. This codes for CASSHATGNTGELFF.

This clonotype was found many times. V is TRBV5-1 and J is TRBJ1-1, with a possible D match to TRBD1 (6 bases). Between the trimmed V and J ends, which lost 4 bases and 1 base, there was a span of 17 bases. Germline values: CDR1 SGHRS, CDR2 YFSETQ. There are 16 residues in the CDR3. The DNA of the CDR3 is TGCGCCAGCAGCACTGCGGGGGGCATCGGGAACACTGAAGCTTTCTTT. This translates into CASSTAGGIGNTEAFF.

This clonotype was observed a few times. CDR3 DNA sequence: TGTGCCAGCAGCTTAGCACGGGGACGGAGCGCTAACTATGGCTACACCTTC. The encoded protein is CASSLARGRSANYGYTF. The gene calls are TRBV7-9 and TRBJ1-2; possible D gene TRBD1, 5 bases. The V end was cut by 0 bases, the J end by 0 bases, with 14 bases between. The CDR3 totals 17 residues. Germline V gene sequence: CDR1 SEHNR, CDR2 FQNEAQ (reference sequence).

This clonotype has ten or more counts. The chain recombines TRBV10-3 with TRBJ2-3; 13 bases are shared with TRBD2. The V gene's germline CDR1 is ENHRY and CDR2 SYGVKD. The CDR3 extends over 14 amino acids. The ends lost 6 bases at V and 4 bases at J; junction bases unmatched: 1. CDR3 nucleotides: TGTGCCATCAGACTAGCGGGAGGGGCAGATACGCAGTATTTT. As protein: CAIRLAGGADTQYF.

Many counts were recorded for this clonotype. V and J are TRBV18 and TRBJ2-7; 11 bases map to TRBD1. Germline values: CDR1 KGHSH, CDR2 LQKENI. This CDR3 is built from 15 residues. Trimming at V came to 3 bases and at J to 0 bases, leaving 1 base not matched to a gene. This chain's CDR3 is CASSPGTGGSYEQYF. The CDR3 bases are TGTGCCAGCTCACCCGGGACAGGGGGCTCCTACGAGCAGTACTTC.